The source of this T cell receptor (beta chain) is a study of blood T cell repertoires in COVID-19. Background on the study: The United States, Italy and Spain provided the acute and convalescent COVID-19 samples.

Trimming removed 5 bases from V and 4 bases from J; junction bases left unmatched: 4. CDR1 is MNHEY and CDR2 is SVGAGI in the germline V gene. CDR3 length: 13 amino acids. The data were produced by immunoSEQ multiplex PCR, yet TCRdb's version contains in-frame clones alone and is incomplete. The sample has roughly 230,000 clones, roughly four fifths seen once; the top ten hold roughly 7%. This chain connects TRBV6-5 to TRBJ1-2; 7 bases fit TRBD1. This receptor was obtained from a woman in her forties or fifties with acute or convalescent COVID-19. Specimen: peripheral blood. The CDR3 nucleotides are TGTGCCAGCAGTCTACAGGGGACCTATGGCTACACCTTC. This codes for CASSLQGTYGYTF.